This T cell receptor beta chain emerged from a study of regulatory T cells in long-lasting Graves disease. Study at large: By definition, persistent Graves' disease involved antithyroid drugs for over 5 years alongside positive TSH receptor antibodies.

Germline CDR1 SEHNR, CDR2 FQNEAQ (reference sequence). With 4 bases clipped from V and 2 bases from J, the junction kept 3 bases outside the gene matches. The CDR3 is made up of 15 amino acids. This sample's time point: persistent/refractory GD, antithyroid drugs over 5 years with positive TRAb. Researchers made the TCR library from RNA that was extracted from PBMCs. Combining iRepertoire HTBI primers with Arm-PCR of CDR3 regions, the authors built TCR beta libraries. From the multiplex PCR reads, TCRdb called clonotypes with MiXCR, one entry per CDR3 protein. Of a few hundred thousand distinct CDR3 sequences listed, around 20% are singletons.

This chain uses TRBV7-9 with TRBJ2-7, with 12 bases fitting TRBD1. Sequenced here: peripheral blood mononuclear cells (PBMCs), sampled when the disease was refractory, from a patient treated with antithyroid drugs. The receptor was isolated from a female donor with Graves disease. CDR3 nucleotide sequence: TGTGCCAGCAGCTCGGGACAGGGGGCAACCTACGAGCAGTACTTC. This translates into CASSSGQGATYEQYF.